The 4 T cell receptor beta chains below were found in one sample sequenced in a study of CD8+CD57+ T cells in acquired aplastic anemia. TCR beta VDJ and CDR3 profiling used genomic DNA as template. MiXCR was run by TCRdb on the reads, yielding one entry per CDR3 protein. The top ten clones hold roughly 1.1% of a sample with some 220,000 distinct CDR3 sequences, roughly 33% of them seen once. Sequencing used sorted CD4+, CD8+, or CD8+CD57+ T cells (not recorded which) from PBMCs. Receptor source: a human donor in good health, serving as a control.

This clonotype came up once. CDR3 in amino acids: CATSRQGSGVEQYF. The CDR3 coding sequence is TGTGCCACCTCAAGGCAGGGCAGTGGTGTCGAGCAGTACTTC. The chain links TRBV2 to TRBJ2-7; D is perhaps TRBD1 (5 bases). Trimming shortened V by 10 bases and J by 6 bases, and 22 bases separated the two germline ends. Per the germline V gene, CDR1 is SNHLY and CDR2 is FYNNEI. The CDR3 runs 14 residues.

This rearrangement joins TRBV2 to TRBJ1-2, with 11 bases aligning to TRBD1. CDR1 is SNHLY and CDR2 is FYNNEI in the germline V gene. The CDR3 covers 14 residues. The J segment lost 8 bases and the V segment lost 2 bases, leaving 4 bases of the junction unmatched. The CDR3 bases are TGTGCCAGCAGTGAACGGGACAGGGGGGGAGGCTACACCTTC. It encodes CASSERDRGGGYTF.

This clonotype occurred many times. The chain uses TRBV7-9 and TRBJ1-2; D is undetermined. The CDR3 runs 14 residues. V lost 5 bases to trimming and J lost 3 bases, with 13 bases between them. Germline lookup yields CDR1 SEHNR and CDR2 FQNEAQ (reference sequence). Here the CDR3 DNA reads TGTGCCAGCAGCCTCGGGCAGCCACACTATGGCTACACCTTC. This sequence encodes CASSLGQPHYGYTF. The full variable domain, in which reference TRBV7-9 and TRBJ1-2 provide the parts outside the CDR3, is DTGVSQNPRHKITKRGQNVTFRCDPISEHNRLYWYRQTLGQGPEFLTYFQNEAQLEKSRLLSDRFSAERPKGSFSTLEIQRTEQGDSAMYLCASSLGQPHYGYTFGSGTRLTVV.

The genes are TRBV19 and TRBJ1-6, with TRBD1 matching over 9 bases. This CDR3 region has 16 residues. Germline loops: CDR1 LNHDA, CDR2 SQIVND (reference sequence). After removal of 1 base from V and 10 bases from J, the junction contained 8 bases not matched to a gene. The CDR3 sequence: CASSIAGTGLGSPLHF. CDR3 nucleotide sequence: TGTGCCAGTAGTATAGCCGGGACAGGGTTGGGCTCACCCCTCCACTTT.